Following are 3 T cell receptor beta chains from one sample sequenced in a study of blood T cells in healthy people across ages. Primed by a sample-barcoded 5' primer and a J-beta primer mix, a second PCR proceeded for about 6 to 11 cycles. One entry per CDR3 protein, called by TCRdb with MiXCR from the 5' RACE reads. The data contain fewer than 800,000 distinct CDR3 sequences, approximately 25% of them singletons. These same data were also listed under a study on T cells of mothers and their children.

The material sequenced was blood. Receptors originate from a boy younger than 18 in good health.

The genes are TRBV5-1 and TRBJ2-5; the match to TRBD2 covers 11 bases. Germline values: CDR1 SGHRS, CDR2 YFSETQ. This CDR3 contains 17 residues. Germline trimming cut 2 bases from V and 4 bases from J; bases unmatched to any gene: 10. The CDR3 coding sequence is TGCGCCAGCAGCTTAACTAGCGGGAGAGAACTCGGAGAGACCCAGTACTTC. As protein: CASSLTSGRELGETQYF.

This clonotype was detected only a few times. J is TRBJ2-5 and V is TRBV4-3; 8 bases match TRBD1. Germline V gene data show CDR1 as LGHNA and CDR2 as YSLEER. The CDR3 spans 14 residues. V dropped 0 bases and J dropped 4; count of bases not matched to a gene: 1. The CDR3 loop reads CASSQDTGGETQYF. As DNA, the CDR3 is TGCGCCAGCAGCCAAGATACAGGGGGAGAGACCCAGTACTTC.

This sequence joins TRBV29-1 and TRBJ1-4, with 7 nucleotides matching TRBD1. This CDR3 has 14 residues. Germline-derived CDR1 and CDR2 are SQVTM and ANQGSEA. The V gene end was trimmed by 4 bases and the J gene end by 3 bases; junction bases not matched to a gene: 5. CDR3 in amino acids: CSVGQGSANEKLFF. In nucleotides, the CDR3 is TGCAGCGTTGGACAGGGTTCGGCTAATGAAAAACTGTTTTTT.